This T cell receptor beta chain was identified in a study of blood T cell repertoires in COVID-19. Germline V gene lookup returns CDR1 SNHLY and CDR2 FYNNEI. V was pared by 5 bases and J by 1 base, with 11 bases between. The CDR3 is 14 residues long. This table comes from immunoSEQ multiplex PCR, and its TCRdb copy is limited to in-frame clones, with some not included. The sample contains roughly 30,000 clones, about 83% of which appear only once. The chain employs TRBV2 and TRBJ1-1; TRBD1 might be the D (5 bases). The specimen sequenced was peripheral blood. The TCR was taken from a human donor in a cohort sampled during active COVID-19. The CDR3 sequence: CASSHDRSNTEAFF. The CDR3 nucleotides read TGTGCCAGCAGTCACGACAGATCGAACACTGAAGCTTTCTTT. Filled out from reference TRBV2 and TRBJ1-1, the complete variable domain reads EPEVTQTPSHQVTQMGQEVILRCVPISNHLYFYWYRQILGQKVEFLVSFYNNEISEKSEIFDDQFSVERPDGSNFTLKIRSTKLEDSAMYFCASSHDRSNTEAFFGQGTRLTVV.